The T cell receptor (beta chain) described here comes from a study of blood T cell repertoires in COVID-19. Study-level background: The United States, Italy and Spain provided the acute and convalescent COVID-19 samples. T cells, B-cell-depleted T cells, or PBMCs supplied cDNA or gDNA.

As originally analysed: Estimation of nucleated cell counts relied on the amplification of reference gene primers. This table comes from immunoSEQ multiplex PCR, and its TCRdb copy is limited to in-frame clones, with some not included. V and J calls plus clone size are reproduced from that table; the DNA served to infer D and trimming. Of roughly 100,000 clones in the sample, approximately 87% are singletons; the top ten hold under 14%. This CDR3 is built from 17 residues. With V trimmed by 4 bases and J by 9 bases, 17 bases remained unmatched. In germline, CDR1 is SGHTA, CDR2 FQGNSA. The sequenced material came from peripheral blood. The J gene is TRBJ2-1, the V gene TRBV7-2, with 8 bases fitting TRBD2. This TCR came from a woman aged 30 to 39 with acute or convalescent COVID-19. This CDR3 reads CASSSSGTSLGGGEQFF. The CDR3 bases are TGTGCCAGCAGCTCGTCGGGGACTAGTTTAGGAGGGGGTGAGCAGTTCTTC.